Detailed here is one TCR beta chain. Its antigen is unknown. The sample belongs to a study of T cell responses to AZD1222 COVID-19 vaccine. Study-wide results and caveats: There were mostly white British donors and more females than males, and clonal diversity was possibly underestimated. Repertoire sampling happened only post peak T cell response.

TCRdb's table, derived via immunoSEQ multiplex PCR, lists solely in-frame clones and lacks some. The sample holds 100,000 or so clones, around 83% seen once. Germline CDR1 is SGDLS and CDR2 is YYNGEE. Unmatched junction bases numbered 8, after V lost 4 bases and J lost 4 bases. This CDR3 spans 15 amino acids. This receptor was taken from an adult in good health. The rearrangement uses TRBV9 and TRBJ1-2; 9 bases agree with TRBD1. Material: peripheral blood, obtained on day 0 of AZD1222 vaccination. Here the CDR3 DNA reads TGTGCCAGCAGCTCGGGACAGGGACCCACCTATGGCTACACCTTC. This codes for CASSSGQGPTYGYTF.